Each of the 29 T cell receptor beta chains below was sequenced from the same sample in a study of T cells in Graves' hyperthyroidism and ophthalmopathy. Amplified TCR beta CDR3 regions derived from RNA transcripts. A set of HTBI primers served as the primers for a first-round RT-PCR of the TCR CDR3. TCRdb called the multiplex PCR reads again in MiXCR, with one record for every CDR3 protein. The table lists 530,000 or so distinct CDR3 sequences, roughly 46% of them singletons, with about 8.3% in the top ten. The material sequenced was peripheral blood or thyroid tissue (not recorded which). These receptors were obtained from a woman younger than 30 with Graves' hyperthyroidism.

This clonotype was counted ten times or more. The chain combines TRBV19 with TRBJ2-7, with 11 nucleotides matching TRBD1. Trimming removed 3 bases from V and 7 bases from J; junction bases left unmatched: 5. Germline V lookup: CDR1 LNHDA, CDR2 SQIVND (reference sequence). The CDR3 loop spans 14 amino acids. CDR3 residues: CASSIGQGAIEQYF. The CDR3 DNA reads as TGTGCCAGTAGTATCGGACAGGGGGCAATTGAGCAGTACTTC.

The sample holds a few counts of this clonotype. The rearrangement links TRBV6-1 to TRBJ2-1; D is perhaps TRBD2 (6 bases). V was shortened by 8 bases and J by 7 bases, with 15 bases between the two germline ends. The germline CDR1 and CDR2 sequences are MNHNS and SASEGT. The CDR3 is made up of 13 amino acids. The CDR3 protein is CASYSGERNEQFF. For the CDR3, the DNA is TGTGCCAGCTATAGCGGTGAAAGAAATGAGCAGTTCTTC.

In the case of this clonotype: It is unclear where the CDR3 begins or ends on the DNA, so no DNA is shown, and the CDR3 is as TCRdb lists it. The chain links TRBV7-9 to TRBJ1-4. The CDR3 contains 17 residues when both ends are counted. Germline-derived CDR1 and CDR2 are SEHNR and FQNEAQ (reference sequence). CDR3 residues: CASSLAGRVQLMKNCFF.

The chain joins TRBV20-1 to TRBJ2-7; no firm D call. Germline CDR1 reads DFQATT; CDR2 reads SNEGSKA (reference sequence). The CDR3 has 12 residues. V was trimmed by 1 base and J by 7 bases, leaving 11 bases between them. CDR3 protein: CSARVVADEQYF. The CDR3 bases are TGCAGTGCTAGAGTGGTTGCTGATGAGCAGTACTTC.

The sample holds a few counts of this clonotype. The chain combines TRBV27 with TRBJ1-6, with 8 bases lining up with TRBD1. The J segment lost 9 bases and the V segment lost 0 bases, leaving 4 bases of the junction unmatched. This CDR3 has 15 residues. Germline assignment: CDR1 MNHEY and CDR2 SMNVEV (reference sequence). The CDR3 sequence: CASSLSDRVGSPLHF. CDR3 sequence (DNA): TGTGCCAGCAGTTTATCGGACAGGGTCGGTTCACCCCTCCACTTT.

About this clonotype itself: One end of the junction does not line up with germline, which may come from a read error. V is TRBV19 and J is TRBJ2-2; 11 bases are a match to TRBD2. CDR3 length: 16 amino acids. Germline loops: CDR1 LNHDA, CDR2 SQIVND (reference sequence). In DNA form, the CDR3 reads TGTGCCAGTAGTACCCCAACTAGCGGGAGACGCAATGAGCAGTTCTTT. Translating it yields CASSTPTSGRRNEQFF.

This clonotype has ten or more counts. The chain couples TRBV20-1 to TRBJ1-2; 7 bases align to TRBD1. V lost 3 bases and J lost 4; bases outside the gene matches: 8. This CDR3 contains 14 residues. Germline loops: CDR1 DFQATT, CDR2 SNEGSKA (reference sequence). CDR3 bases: TGCAGTGCTAGTAAGAACCGGGACAGCTATGGCTACACCTTC. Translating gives CSASKNRDSYGYTF.

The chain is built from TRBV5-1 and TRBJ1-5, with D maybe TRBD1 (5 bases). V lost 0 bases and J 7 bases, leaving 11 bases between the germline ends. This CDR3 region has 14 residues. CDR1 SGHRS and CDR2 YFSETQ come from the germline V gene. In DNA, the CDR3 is TGCGCCAGCAGCTTGGGTGCGGACAACCAGCCCCAGCATTTT. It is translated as CASSLGADNQPQHF.

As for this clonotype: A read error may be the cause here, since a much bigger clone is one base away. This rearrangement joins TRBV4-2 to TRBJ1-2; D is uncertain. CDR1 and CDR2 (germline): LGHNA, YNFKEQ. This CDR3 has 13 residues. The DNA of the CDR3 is TGTACCAGCAGCCAAGAAGCGAACTATGGCTACACCTTC. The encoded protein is CTSSQEANYGYTF.

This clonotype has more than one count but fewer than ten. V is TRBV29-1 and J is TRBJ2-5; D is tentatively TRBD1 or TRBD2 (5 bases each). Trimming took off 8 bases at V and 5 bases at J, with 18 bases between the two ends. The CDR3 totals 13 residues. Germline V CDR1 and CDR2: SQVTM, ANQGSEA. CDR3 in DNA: TGCAGCCCCCCCCAGGGAGTGCGGGAGACCCAGTACTTC. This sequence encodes CSPPQGVRETQYF.

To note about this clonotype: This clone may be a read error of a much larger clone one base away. The CDR3 DNA reads TGTGCCACCAGTGACGTATCCGGGGAGCCCCAGCATTTT. Amino acid sequence: CATSDVSGEPQHF. V gene TRBV24-1 combines with J gene TRBJ1-5; no firm D call. CDR3 length: 13 residues. Germline lookup yields CDR1 KGHDR and CDR2 SFDVKD. The V and J ends lost 4 bases and 8 bases respectively, with 11 bases between them.

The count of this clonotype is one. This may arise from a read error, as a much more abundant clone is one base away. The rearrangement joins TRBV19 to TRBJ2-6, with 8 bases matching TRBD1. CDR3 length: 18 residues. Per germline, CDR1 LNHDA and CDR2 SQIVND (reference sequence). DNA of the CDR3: TGTGCCAGTAGTACCGGACAGGGTGCCGTCTCTGAGGCCAACGTCCTGACTTTC. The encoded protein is CASSTGQGAVSEANVLTF. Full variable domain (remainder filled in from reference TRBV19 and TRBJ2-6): DGGITQSPKYLFRKEGQNVTLSCEQNLNHDAMYWYRQDPGQGLRLIYYSQIVNDFQKGDIAEGYSVSREKKESFPLTVTSAQKNPTAFYLCASSTGQGAVSEANVLTFGAGSRLTVL.

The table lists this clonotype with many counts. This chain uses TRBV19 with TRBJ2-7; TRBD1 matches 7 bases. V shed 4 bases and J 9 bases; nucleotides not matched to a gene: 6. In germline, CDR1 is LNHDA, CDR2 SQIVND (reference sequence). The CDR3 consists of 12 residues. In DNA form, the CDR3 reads TGTGCCAGTAGTACTCACAGGGGCCTGCAGTACTTC. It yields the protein CASSTHRGLQYF.

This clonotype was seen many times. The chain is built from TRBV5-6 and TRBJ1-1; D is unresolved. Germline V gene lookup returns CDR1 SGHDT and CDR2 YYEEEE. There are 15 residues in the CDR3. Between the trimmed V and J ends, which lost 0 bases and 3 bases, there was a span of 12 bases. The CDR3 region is CASSLVSGGYTEAFF. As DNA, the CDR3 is TGTGCCAGCAGCTTGGTTTCAGGCGGATACACTGAAGCTTTCTTT.

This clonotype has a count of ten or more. The CDR3: CASSPDRDKRNTIYF. The CDR3 DNA reads as TGTGCCAGCAGCCCAGACCGGGACAAACGAAACACCATATATTTT. J is TRBJ1-3 and V is TRBV5-4, with D possibly TRBD1 on 6 matching bases. This CDR3 is 15 amino acids long. Trimming cost V 4 bases and J 5 bases, with 16 bases left between them. The germline V gene has CDR1 SGHNT and CDR2 YYREEE (reference sequence).

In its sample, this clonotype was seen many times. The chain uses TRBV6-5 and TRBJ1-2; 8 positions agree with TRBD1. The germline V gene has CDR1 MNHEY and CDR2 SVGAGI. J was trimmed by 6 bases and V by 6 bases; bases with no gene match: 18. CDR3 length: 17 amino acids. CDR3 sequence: CASSTDRGTGRSNGYTF. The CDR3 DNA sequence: TGTGCCAGCAGCACCGACAGGGGAACGGGGCGATCAAATGGCTACACCTTC.

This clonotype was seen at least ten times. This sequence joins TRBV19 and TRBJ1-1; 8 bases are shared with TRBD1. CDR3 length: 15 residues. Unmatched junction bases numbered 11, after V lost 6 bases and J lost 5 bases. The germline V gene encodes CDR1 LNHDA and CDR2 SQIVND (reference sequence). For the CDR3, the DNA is TGTGCCAGTAGAGAGAGGCAGGGGGCGAGGACTGAAGCTTTCTTT. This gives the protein CASRERQGARTEAFF.

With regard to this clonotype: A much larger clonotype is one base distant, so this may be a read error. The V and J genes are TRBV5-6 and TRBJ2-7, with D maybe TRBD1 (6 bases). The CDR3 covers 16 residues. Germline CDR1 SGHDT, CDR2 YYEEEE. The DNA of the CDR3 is TGTGCCAGCAGCTTGAATGACAGGTTCCGCTCCTACGAGCAGCACTTC. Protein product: CASSLNDRFRSYEQHF.

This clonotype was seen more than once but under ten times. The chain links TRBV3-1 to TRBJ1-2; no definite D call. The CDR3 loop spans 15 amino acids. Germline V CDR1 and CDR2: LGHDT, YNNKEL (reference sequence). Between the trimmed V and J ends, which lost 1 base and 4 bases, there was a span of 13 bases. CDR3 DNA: TGTGCCAGCAGCCAAGTCGGCAGCCTCCTCTATGGCTACACCTTC. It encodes CASSQVGSLLYGYTF.

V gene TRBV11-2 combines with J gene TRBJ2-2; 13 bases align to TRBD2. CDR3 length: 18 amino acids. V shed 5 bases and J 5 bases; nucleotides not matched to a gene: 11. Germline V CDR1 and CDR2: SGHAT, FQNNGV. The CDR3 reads CASSPTTGTSGKTGELFF. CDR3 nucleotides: TGTGCCAGCAGCCCCACAACCGGGACTAGCGGGAAGACCGGGGAGCTGTTTTTT.

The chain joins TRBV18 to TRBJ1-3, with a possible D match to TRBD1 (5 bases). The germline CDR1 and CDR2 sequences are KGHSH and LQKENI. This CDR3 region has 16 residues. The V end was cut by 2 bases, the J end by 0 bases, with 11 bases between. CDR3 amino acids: CASSPVWGSSGNTIYF. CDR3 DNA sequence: TGTGCCAGCTCACCAGTTTGGGGCTCCTCTGGAAACACCATATATTTT.

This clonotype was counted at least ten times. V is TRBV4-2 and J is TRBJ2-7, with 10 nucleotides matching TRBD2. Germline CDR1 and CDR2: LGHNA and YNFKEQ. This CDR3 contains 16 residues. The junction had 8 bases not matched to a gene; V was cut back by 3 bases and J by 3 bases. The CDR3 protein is CASSQAGTSAFYEQYF. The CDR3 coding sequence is TGTGCCAGCAGCCAGGCCGGGACTAGCGCCTTCTACGAGCAGTACTTC.

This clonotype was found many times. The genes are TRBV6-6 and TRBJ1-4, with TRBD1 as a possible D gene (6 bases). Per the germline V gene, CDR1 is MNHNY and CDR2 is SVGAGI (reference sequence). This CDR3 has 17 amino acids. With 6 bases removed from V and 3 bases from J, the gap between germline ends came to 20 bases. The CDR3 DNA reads TGTGCCAGCAGCCCCCTTAAACAGGGAGGGCCTAATGAAAAACTGTTTTTT. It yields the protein CASSPLKQGGPNEKLFF.

CDR3 DNA sequence: TGCAGTGCTAGCGGGACTAGCGGGAACCCGTACTTC. It is translated as CSASGTSGNPYF. J is TRBJ2-5 and V is TRBV20-1, with 13 bases identical to TRBD2. Germline trimming cut 3 bases from V and 13 bases from J; bases unmatched to any gene: 5. Germline V lookup: CDR1 DFQATT, CDR2 SNEGSKA (reference sequence). There are 12 residues in the CDR3.

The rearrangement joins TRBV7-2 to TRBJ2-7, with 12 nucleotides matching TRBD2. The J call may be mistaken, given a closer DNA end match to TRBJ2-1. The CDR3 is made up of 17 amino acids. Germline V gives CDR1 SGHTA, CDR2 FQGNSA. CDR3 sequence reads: CASSLRTSGVTYNEQFF. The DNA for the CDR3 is TGTGCCAGCAGCCTGCGGACTAGCGGGGTCACTTACAATGAGCAGTTCTTC.

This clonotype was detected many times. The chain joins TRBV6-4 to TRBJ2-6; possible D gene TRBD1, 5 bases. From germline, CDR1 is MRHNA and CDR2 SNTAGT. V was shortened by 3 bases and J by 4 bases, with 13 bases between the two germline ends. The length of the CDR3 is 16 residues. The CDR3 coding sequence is TGTGCCAGCAGTGAAGGGGCCGGGTCCGGGGCCAACGTCCTGACTTTC. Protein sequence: CASSEGAGSGANVLTF.

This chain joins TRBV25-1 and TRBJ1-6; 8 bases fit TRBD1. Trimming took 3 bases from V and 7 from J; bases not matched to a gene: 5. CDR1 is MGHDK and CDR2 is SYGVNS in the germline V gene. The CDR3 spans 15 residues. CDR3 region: CASSDPGQGNSPLHF. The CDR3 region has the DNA TGTGCCAGCAGTGACCCCGGACAGGGAAATTCACCCCTCCACTTT.

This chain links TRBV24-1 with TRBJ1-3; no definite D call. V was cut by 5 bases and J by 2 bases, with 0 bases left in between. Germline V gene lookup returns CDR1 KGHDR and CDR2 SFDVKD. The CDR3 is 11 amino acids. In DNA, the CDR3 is TGTGCCACCAGTGCTGGAAACACCATATATTTT. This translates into CATSAGNTIYF.

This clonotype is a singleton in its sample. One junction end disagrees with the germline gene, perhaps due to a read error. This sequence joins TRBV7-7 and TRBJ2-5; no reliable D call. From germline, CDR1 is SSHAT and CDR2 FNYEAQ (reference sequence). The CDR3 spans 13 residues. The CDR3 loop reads CASSFQLQETQYF. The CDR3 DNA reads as TGTGCTAGCAGCTTCCAACTACAAGAGACCCAGTACTTC.